This T cell receptor (beta chain) appears in the sequencing data of a study of blood T cell repertoires in COVID-19. The germline V gene encodes CDR1 SGDLS and CDR2 YYNGEE. J was trimmed by 10 bases and V by 4 bases; bases with no gene match: 4. The CDR3 consists of 12 residues. Profiling relied on immunoSEQ multiplex PCR, and the TCRdb table lists in-frame clones only, not all of them. This table holds tens of thousands of clones, 80% to 90% found once. The TCR was taken from a man aged 55 to 70 with acute or convalescent COVID-19. Sequenced material: peripheral blood. This chain connects TRBV9 to TRBJ1-4, with 7 nucleotides matching TRBD1. CDR3 DNA sequence: TGTGCCAGCAGCCTTCAGGGGGGAAAACTGTTTTTT. The encoded protein is CASSLQGGKLFF.